The rows below give T cell receptor beta chains drawn from one sample of a study of control samples from healthy donors and cancer patients. The protocol was immunoSEQ multiplex PCR, while the TCRdb copy is restricted to in-frame clones and leaves out a portion. The sample records over 200,000 clones, about 80% being singletons. Source material: PBMCs. These receptor sequences come from a woman aged 55-69 years with lung cancer. The CDR3 runs from the conserved cysteine through the conserved F or W. D genes are given only for firm matches. For some rows the clone size is stated as once, few or many, or as a class when expanded; others skip it.

TRBJ2-1 | TRBV7-6 | TRBD2 | few | CASSPLEAREGSYNEQFF | TGTGCCAGCAGCCCTTTGGAGGCGCGGGAGGGCTCCTACAATGAGCAGTTCTTC
TRBJ2-1 | TRBV5-1 | TRBD2 | - | CASSSGTSGSLYNEQFF | TGCGCCAGCAGCTCCGGGACTAGCGGGAGCCTTTACAATGAGCAGTTCTTC
TRBJ2-3 | TRBV7-9 | - | - | CASSISGDTQYF | TGTGCCAGCAGCATATCCGGGGATACGCAGTATTTT
TRBJ1-4 | TRBV6-1 | TRBD1 | - | CASSEAHRGTNEKLFF | TGTGCCAGCAGTGAAGCCCACAGGGGAACTAATGAAAAACTGTTTTTT
TRBJ2-6 | TRBV7-3 | - | - | CASSPRPGANVLTF | TGTGCCAGCAGCCCCCGCCCTGGGGCCAACGTCCTGACTTTC
TRBJ2-5 | TRBV5-8 | TRBD2 | - | CASSLALAGGKTQYF | TGTGCCAGCAGCTTGGCCCTAGCGGGGGGAAAGACCCAGTACTTC
TRBJ2-7 | TRBV2 | - | - | CATNQAASYEQYF | TGTGCCACCAACCAGGCGGCCTCCTACGAGCAGTACTTC
TRBJ2-7 | TRBV7-8 | - | - | CASSSSIGNTVYEQYF | TGTGCCAGCAGCTCCTCTATTGGGAATACCGTCTACGAGCAGTACTTC
TRBJ2-1 | TRBV18 | TRBD2 | - | CASSPPSGFYEQFF | TGTGCCAGCTCACCACCTAGCGGGTTCTATGAGCAGTTCTTC
TRBJ2-3 | TRBV27 | - | few | CASGKTNTQYF | TGTGCCAGTGGAAAAACTAATACGCAGTATTTT
TRBJ2-7 | TRBV7-2 | TRBD1 | - | CASSSGGQGAYEQYF | TGTGCCAGCAGCTCGGGGGGACAGGGGGCCTACGAGCAGTACTTC
TRBJ2-4 | TRBV11-2 | - | - | CATPKTDIQYF | TGTGCCACCCCGAAGACCGACATTCAGTACTTC
TRBJ2-1 | TRBV20-1 | - | - | CSARSAQGMFF | TGCAGTGCTAGATCAGCACAAGGGATGTTCTTC
TRBJ2-2 | TRBV10-3 | - | - | CATQVTGELFF | TGTGCCACCCAGGTCACCGGGGAGCTGTTTTTT
TRBJ2-7 | TRBV6-5 | TRBD1 | - | CASSFQWTGSYEQYF | TGTGCCAGCAGTTTCCAGTGGACAGGGTCCTACGAGCAGTACTTC
TRBJ1-6 | TRBV28 | TRBD1 | - | CASSFRQGLNSPLHF | TGTGCCAGCAGTTTTCGACAGGGACTAAATTCACCCCTCCACTTT
TRBJ2-3 | TRBV10-1 | - | - | CASSRDPGTDTQYF | TGCGCCAGCAGTAGGGACCCGGGGACAGATACGCAGTATTTT
TRBJ2-7 | TRBV18 | - | - | CASSPLFRGSYEQYF | TGTGCCAGCTCACCACTTTTTCGCGGCTCCTACGAGCAGTACTTC
TRBJ1-4 | TRBV2 | - | - | CAILRDKDNEKLFF | TGTGCCATCCTCCGGGACAAAGATAATGAAAAACTGTTTTTT
TRBJ1-2 | TRBV4-1 | TRBD1 | - | CASSQGSGRGLRGYTF | TGCGCCAGCAGCCAAGGATCCGGCAGGGGGCTACGGGGCTACACCTTC
TRBJ2-5 | TRBV3-1/TRBV3-2 | - | - | CASSLQTGETQYF | TGTGCCAGCAGCCTTCAGACCGGAGAGACCCAGTACTTC
TRBJ1-2 | TRBV6-5 | TRBD1 | - | CASSVTGLYGYTF | TGTGCCAGCAGCGTGACAGGGCTCTATGGCTACACCTTC
TRBJ2-3 | TRBV7-6 | TRBD1 | - | CASSFQGAGDTQYF | TGTGCCAGCAGCTTTCAGGGGGCAGGAGATACGCAGTATTTT
TRBJ2-5 | TRBV5-1 | TRBD1 | few | CASSMGQFQETQYF | TGCGCCAGCAGCATGGGACAGTTCCAAGAGACCCAGTACTTC
TRBJ2-1 | TRBV7-9 | - | - | CASTPAGFEQFF | TGTGCCAGCACCCCGGCGGGGTTTGAGCAGTTCTTC
TRBJ2-5 | TRBV29-1 | - | - | CSVENRGGEETQYF | TGCAGCGTTGAGAACAGGGGGGGTGAAGAGACCCAGTACTTC
TRBJ2-7 | TRBV5-1 | - | - | CASSWDGPSEQYF | TGCGCCAGCAGCTGGGACGGCCCCTCGGAGCAGTACTTC
TRBJ2-2 | TRBV25-1 | - | - | CASSDRDKTGELFF | TGTGCCAGCAGTGACCGGGACAAGACCGGGGAGCTGTTTTTT
TRBJ2-5 | TRBV5-1 | TRBD2 | - | CASSLIAGGSETQYF | TGCGCCAGCAGCTTGATAGCGGGGGGGTCGGAGACCCAGTACTTC
TRBJ1-1 | TRBV19 | - | - | CASSTTWKANTEAFF | TGTGCCAGTAGTACAACGTGGAAGGCGAACACTGAAGCTTTCTTT
TRBJ2-5 | TRBV9 | TRBD1 | - | CASSAGTGGLQETQYF | TGTGCCAGCAGCGCCGGGACAGGGGGTTTACAAGAGACCCAGTACTTC
TRBJ1-5 | TRBV30 | TRBD1 | - | CAWSLGQGYQPQHF | TGTGCCTGGAGTCTGGGACAGGGATATCAGCCCCAGCATTTT
TRBJ2-7 | TRBV5-1 | - | few | CASSLTAGNEQYF | TGCGCCAGCAGCTTGACGGCGGGGAACGAGCAGTACTTC
TRBJ1-5 | TRBV6-5 | - | - | CASSFGGDMWPQHF | TGTGCCAGCAGTTTCGGGGGGGACATGTGGCCCCAGCATTTT
TRBJ2-3 | TRBV3-1/TRBV3-2 | - | - | CASSQDSVGTDTQYF | TGTGCCAGCAGCCAAGATTCCGTTGGCACAGATACGCAGTATTTT
TRBJ2-2 | TRBV9 | - | - | CASSPEGLSTGELFF | TGTGCCAGCAGCCCAGAGGGGTTGAGCACCGGGGAGCTGTTTTTT
TRBJ1-2 | TRBV11-2 | - | - | CASSPAVGGYYGYTF | TGTGCCAGCAGCCCCGCAGTGGGGGGTTACTATGGCTACACCTTC
TRBJ1-5 | TRBV2 | TRBD1 | - | CASSVGQGNQPQHF | TGTGCCAGCAGTGTGGGACAGGGCAATCAGCCCCAGCATTTT
TRBJ1-6 | TRBV6-5 | TRBD1 | few | CASSYSLGQGASPLHF | TGTGCCAGCAGTTACTCTCTGGGACAGGGGGCTTCACCCCTCCACTTT
TRBJ2-2 | TRBV7-9 | TRBD2 | - | CASSPRRGGASGELFF | TGTGCCAGCAGCCCTCGCCGGGGAGGGGCGTCCGGGGAGCTGTTTTTT